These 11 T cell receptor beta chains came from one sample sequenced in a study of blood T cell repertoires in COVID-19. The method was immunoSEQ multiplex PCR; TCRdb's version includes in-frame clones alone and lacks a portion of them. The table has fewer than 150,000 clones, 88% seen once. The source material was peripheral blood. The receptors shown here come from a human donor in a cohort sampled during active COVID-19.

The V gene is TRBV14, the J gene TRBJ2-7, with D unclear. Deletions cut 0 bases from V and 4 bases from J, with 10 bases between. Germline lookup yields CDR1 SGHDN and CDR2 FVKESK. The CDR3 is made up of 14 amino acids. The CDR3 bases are TGTGCCAGCAGCCAAGATCAACTCCTTTACGAGCAGTACTTC. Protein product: CASSQDQLLYEQYF.

The CDR3 region has the DNA TGTGCCAGCAGCCCTCCGACAGGGATCAACGAGCAGTACTTC. It codes for CASSPPTGINEQYF. The V and J genes are TRBV7-9 and TRBJ2-7; 7 bases map to TRBD1. This CDR3 comprises 14 residues. After removal of 5 bases from V and 5 bases from J, the junction contained 9 bases not matched to a gene. CDR1 and CDR2 (germline): SEHNR, FQNEAQ (reference sequence).

The CDR3 reads CASSRDPGGLYNEQFF. As DNA, the CDR3 is TGTGCCAGCAGCCGAGATCCGGGGGGCCTATACAATGAGCAGTTCTTC. V is TRBV7-8 and J is TRBJ2-1, with D tentatively TRBD2 (7 bases). This CDR3 has 16 amino acids. Germline CDR1 and CDR2: SGHVS and FQNEAQ. Trimming shortened V by 5 bases and J by 4 bases, and 18 bases separated the two germline ends.

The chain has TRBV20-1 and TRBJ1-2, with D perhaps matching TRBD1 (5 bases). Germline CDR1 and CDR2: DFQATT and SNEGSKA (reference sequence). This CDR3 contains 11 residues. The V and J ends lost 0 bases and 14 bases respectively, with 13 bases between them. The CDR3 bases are TGCAGTGCTAGAGATCCGGCCGGGGGGACCTTC. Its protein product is CSARDPAGGTF.

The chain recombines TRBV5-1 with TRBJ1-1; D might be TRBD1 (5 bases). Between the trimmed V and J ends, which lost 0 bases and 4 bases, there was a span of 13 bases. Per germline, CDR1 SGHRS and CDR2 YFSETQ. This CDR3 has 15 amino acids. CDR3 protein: CASSLVSGFGTEAFF. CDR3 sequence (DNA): TGCGCCAGCAGCTTGGTTTCAGGGTTCGGCACTGAAGCTTTCTTT.

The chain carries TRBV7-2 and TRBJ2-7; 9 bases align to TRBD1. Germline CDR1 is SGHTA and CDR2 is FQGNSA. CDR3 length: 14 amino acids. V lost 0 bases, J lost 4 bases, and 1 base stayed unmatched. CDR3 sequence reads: CASSLATGGYEQYF. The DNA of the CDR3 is TGTGCCAGCAGCTTAGCGACAGGGGGGTACGAGCAGTACTTC.

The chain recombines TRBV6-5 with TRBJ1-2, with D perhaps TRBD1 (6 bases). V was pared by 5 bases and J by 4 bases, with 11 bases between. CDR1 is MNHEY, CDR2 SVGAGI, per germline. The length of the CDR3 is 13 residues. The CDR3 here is CASSRDRTYGYTF. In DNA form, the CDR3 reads TGTGCCAGCAGTCGAGACAGGACCTATGGCTACACCTTC.

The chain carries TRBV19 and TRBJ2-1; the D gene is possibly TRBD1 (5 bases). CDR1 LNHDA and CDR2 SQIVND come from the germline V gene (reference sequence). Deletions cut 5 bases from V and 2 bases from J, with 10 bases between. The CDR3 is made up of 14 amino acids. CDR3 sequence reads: CASSFQTAYNEQFF. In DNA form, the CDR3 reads TGTGCCAGTAGTTTCCAGACAGCCTACAATGAGCAGTTCTTC.

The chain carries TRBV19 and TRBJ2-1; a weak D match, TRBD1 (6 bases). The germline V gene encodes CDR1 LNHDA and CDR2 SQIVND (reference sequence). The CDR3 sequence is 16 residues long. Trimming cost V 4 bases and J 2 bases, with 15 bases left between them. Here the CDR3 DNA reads TGTGCCAGTAGTACCGGCCGGGACACGACCTACAATGAGCAGTTCTTC. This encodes CASSTGRDTTYNEQFF.

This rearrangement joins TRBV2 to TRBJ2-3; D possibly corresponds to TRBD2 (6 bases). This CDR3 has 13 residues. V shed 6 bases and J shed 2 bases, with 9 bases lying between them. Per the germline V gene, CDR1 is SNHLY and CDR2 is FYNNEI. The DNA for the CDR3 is TGTGCCAGCAGGGGACTTTACACAGATACGCAGTATTTT. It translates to CASRGLYTDTQYF.

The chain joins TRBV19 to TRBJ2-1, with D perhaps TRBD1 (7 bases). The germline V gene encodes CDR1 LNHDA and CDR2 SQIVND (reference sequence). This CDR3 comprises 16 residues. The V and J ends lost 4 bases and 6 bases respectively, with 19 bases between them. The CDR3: CASSKFRGGGVNEQFF. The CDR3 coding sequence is TGTGCCAGTAGTAAATTTAGAGGGGGCGGGGTCAATGAGCAGTTCTTC.